Following are 22 T cell receptor beta chains from one sample sequenced in a study of cytomegalovirus exposure and HLA in healthy donors. The PCR used 60 Vbeta and 13 Jbeta primers. Sequencing used immunoSEQ multiplex PCR; TCRdb keeps in-frame clones, though not all of them. Here the sample spans roughly 200,000 clones, 77% being singletons. Sequenced material: PBMCs. These receptors all stem from a woman aged 25 to 39 in good health and CMV-seropositive.

The chain recombines TRBV19 with TRBJ1-1; 7 bases map to TRBD1. Germline loops: CDR1 LNHDA, CDR2 SQIVND (reference sequence). V lost 6 bases and J lost 5; bases outside the gene matches: 6. The CDR3 is made up of 13 amino acids. This CDR3 reads CASRSDRVTEAFF. Here the CDR3 DNA reads TGTGCCAGTAGATCTGACAGGGTTACTGAAGCTTTCTTT.

The chain employs TRBV6-6 and TRBJ2-7; TRBD2 matches 8 bases. Trimming took 0 bases from V and 1 from J; bases not matched to a gene: 5. There are 16 residues in the CDR3. In germline, CDR1 is MNHNY, CDR2 SVGAGI (reference sequence). The CDR3 nucleotides read TGTGCCAGCAGTTACTCGAGACTAGCGCAATCCTACGAGCAGTACTTC. Translated: CASSYSRLAQSYEQYF.

The gene calls are TRBV11-2 and TRBJ2-1, with D possibly being TRBD1 (6 bases). CDR1 and CDR2 from the germline V gene are SGHAT and FQNNGV. V was trimmed by 5 bases and J by 4 bases, leaving 15 bases between them. The CDR3 extends over 15 amino acids. CDR3 in amino acids: CASSLLRGTYNEQFF. The CDR3 DNA reads TGTGCCAGCAGCCTTCTGAGGGGGACGTACAATGAGCAGTTCTTC. The full variable domain, completed using reference TRBV11-2 and TRBJ2-1, is EAGVAQSPRYKIIEKRQSVAFWCNPISGHATLYWYQQILGQGPKLLIQFQNNGVVDDSQLPKDRFSAERLKGVDSTLKIQPAKLEDSAVYLCASSLLRGTYNEQFFGPGTRLTVL.

The chain combines TRBV2 with TRBJ2-3, with D perhaps matching TRBD2 (6 bases). This CDR3 comprises 18 residues. Germline values: CDR1 SNHLY, CDR2 FYNNEI. V lost 4 bases, J lost 2 bases, and 22 bases lay in between. CDR3 in DNA: TGTGCCAGCAGTGTAGTAGCGGAGACCCTGTTACCCACAGATACGCAGTATTTT. This encodes CASSVVAETLLPTDTQYF.

This clone was picked up a small number of times. This sequence joins TRBV6-1 and TRBJ1-4; D not resolved. V was clipped by 7 bases and J by 4 bases, with 13 bases between them. CDR1 is MNHNS and CDR2 is SASEGT in the germline V gene. This CDR3 has 14 amino acids. In DNA form, the CDR3 reads TGTGCCAGCAACCCCTCGAGGGTTAATGAAAAACTGTTTTTT. Encoded protein: CASNPSRVNEKLFF.

This sequence joins TRBV7-6 and TRBJ2-3, with 8 bases lining up with TRBD2. Germline CDR1 SGHVS, CDR2 FNYEAQ. This CDR3 has 15 residues. With 5 bases clipped from V and 4 bases from J, the junction kept 8 bases outside the gene matches. CDR3 DNA: TGTGCCAGCAGCCCCAATGAGCGGGAGTCAGATACGCAGTATTTT. This codes for CASSPNERESDTQYF.

The rearrangement uses TRBV27 and TRBJ1-1, with TRBD1 matching over 9 bases. Trimming removed 6 bases from V and 6 bases from J; junction bases left unmatched: 5. The CDR3 consists of 13 residues. Germline lookup yields CDR1 MNHEY and CDR2 SMNVEV (reference sequence). DNA of the CDR3: TGTGCCAGCAGGGGGACAGGGAGGGCTGAAGCTTTCTTT. It yields the protein CASRGTGRAEAFF.

Only one count was recorded for this clone. The V and J genes are TRBV7-2 and TRBJ2-1; TRBD2 aligns across 8 bases. J gave up 5 bases and V 0 bases, and 6 bases lay outside the gene matches. CDR1 SGHTA and CDR2 FQGNSA come from the germline V gene. This CDR3 has 16 residues. CDR3 residues: CASSLASGLEHNEQFF. CDR3 sequence (DNA): TGTGCCAGCAGCTTAGCCTCGGGACTAGAACACAATGAGCAGTTCTTC.

This chain uses TRBV13 with TRBJ2-6, with D hard to call. With 1 base removed from V and 0 bases from J, the gap between germline ends came to 7 bases. The length of the CDR3 is 16 residues. From germline, CDR1 is PRHDT and CDR2 FYEKMQ (reference sequence). CDR3 nucleotide sequence: TGTGCCAGCAGCTTAGTTTACAGCTCTGGGGCCAACGTCCTGACTTTC. This codes for CASSLVYSSGANVLTF.

The V call is TRBV9, the J call TRBJ2-2; the D gene is possibly TRBD2 (5 bases). Trimming removed 0 bases at V and 4 bases at J, with 10 bases between. This CDR3 comprises 15 residues. CDR1 is SGDLS, CDR2 YYNGEE, per germline. CDR3 bases: TGTGCCAGCAGCGTAGTTCTTGAGGGCACCGGGGAGCTGTTTTTT. Translating gives CASSVVLEGTGELFF.

This clone was seen a handful of times. The V gene is TRBV2, the J gene TRBJ2-7; D might be TRBD1 (7 bases). Germline CDR1 is SNHLY and CDR2 is FYNNEI. The CDR3 runs 14 residues. V dropped 4 bases and J dropped 2 bases, with 12 bases sitting between them. The CDR3 nucleotides are TGTGCCAGCAGTGGGGGCAGGGGGGCCTACGAGCAGTACTTC. This translates into CASSGGRGAYEQYF.

The chain recombines TRBV9 with TRBJ1-4; D is unresolved. Trimming cost V 0 bases and J 2 bases, with 14 bases left between them. Germline CDR1 is SGDLS and CDR2 is YYNGEE. CDR3 length equals 17 residues. The CDR3 loop reads CASSVGAPGGTNEKLFF. The CDR3 DNA is TGTGCCAGCAGCGTAGGGGCCCCAGGTGGGACTAATGAAAAACTGTTTTTT.

V is TRBV6-5 and J is TRBJ2-5, with a tentative D call TRBD1 (6 bases). This CDR3 is 13 amino acids long. V lost 6 bases to trimming and J lost 5 bases, with 13 bases between them. Germline CDR1 and CDR2: MNHEY and SVGAGI. The CDR3 bases are TGTGCCAGCAGAACAGGGTTTGGCGAGACCCAGTACTTC. Translating it yields CASRTGFGETQYF.

This clone was picked up a small number of times. The CDR3 here is CASSPKTEYNSPLHF. The CDR3 coding sequence is TGCGCCAGCAGCCCAAAAACAGAATATAATTCACCCCTCCACTTT. The chain links TRBV4-3 to TRBJ1-6; no reliable D call. CDR3 length equals 15 residues. Trimming pared 4 bases from V and 4 bases from J, leaving 11 bases between. Per germline, CDR1 LGHNA and CDR2 YSLEER.

The V and J genes are TRBV4-2 and TRBJ2-7; 11 bases map to TRBD1. The V and J ends lost 3 bases and 0 bases, in that order; junction bases with no gene match: 7. CDR3 length: 17 amino acids. Per the germline V gene, CDR1 is LGHNA and CDR2 is YNFKEQ. CDR3 DNA sequence: TGTGCCAGCAGCCACTCGGGACAGGGGGTTAGCTCCTACGAGCAGTACTTC. This translates into CASSHSGQGVSSYEQYF.

The chain carries TRBV29-1 and TRBJ2-2; possibly TRBD1 for D (6 bases). The CDR3 loop spans 13 amino acids. Germline CDR1 is SQVTM and CDR2 is ANQGSEA. V lost 6 bases, J lost 2 bases, and 10 bases lay in between. The CDR3 bases are TGCAGCGTCTTGGACAGAAACACCGGGGAGCTGTTTTTT. Amino acid sequence: CSVLDRNTGELFF.

The rearrangement links TRBV18 to TRBJ1-1; D unresolved. CDR1 KGHSH and CDR2 LQKENI come from the germline V gene. Trimming shortened V by 6 bases and J by 4 bases, and 12 bases separated the two germline ends. CDR3 length equals 13 residues. CDR3 amino acids: CASSDSAGTEAFF. CDR3 DNA sequence: TGTGCCAGCTCCGATAGTGCAGGCACTGAAGCTTTCTTT.

V usage is TRBV9 and J usage is TRBJ1-1, with D maybe TRBD1 (5 bases). V lost 5 bases to trimming and J lost 1 base, with 12 bases between them. Germline values: CDR1 SGDLS, CDR2 YYNGEE. This CDR3 has 14 residues. This chain's CDR3 is CASRVSGENTEAFF. CDR3 coding DNA: TGTGCCAGCAGGGTCTCGGGGGAGAACACTGAAGCTTTCTTT. The full variable domain, rest sourced from reference TRBV9 and TRBJ1-1, is DSGVTQTPKHLITATGQRVTLRCSPRSGDLSVYWYQQSLDQGLQFLIQYYNGEERAKGNILERFSAQQFPDLHSELNLSSLELGDSALYFCASRVSGENTEAFFGQGTRLTVV.

The chain links TRBV25-1 to TRBJ2-1, with 10 bases fitting TRBD2. This CDR3 is 16 amino acids long. V was pared by 4 bases and J by 9 bases, with 12 bases of the junction left unmatched. Per the germline V gene, CDR1 is MGHDK and CDR2 is SYGVNS. DNA of the CDR3: TGTGCCAGCAGTGTTACCGGGACTAGCGCTTTTCGTGAGCAGTTCTTC. This translates into CASSVTGTSAFREQFF. The variable domain in full, completed from reference TRBV25-1 and TRBJ2-1, reads EADIYQTPRYLVIGTGKKITLECSQTMGHDKMYWYQQDPGMELHLIHYSYGVNSTEKGDLSSESTVSRIRTEHFPLTLESARPSHTSQYLCASSVTGTSAFREQFFGPGTRLTVL.

The chain uses TRBV10-3 and TRBJ2-3; 12 positions match TRBD2. The CDR3 spans 17 residues. In germline, CDR1 is ENHRY, CDR2 SYGVKD. After removal of 3 bases from V and 4 bases from J, the junction contained 8 bases not matched to a gene. The CDR3 reads CAISETLLAGGSDTQYF. The CDR3 nucleotides are TGTGCCATCAGTGAAACCCTACTAGCGGGAGGATCAGATACGCAGTATTTT.

CDR3 residues: CASSAGTGNEQYF. As DNA, the CDR3 is TGCGCCAGCAGCGCCGGGACAGGGAACGAGCAGTACTTC. This rearrangement joins TRBV5-1 to TRBJ2-7, with 9 bases fitting TRBD1. The J segment lost 5 bases and the V segment lost 4 bases, leaving 4 bases of the junction unmatched. The V gene's germline CDR1 is SGHRS and CDR2 YFSETQ. This CDR3 region has 13 residues.

This chain joins TRBV7-9 and TRBJ1-2; D gene uncertain. Between the trimmed V and J ends, which lost 6 bases and 7 bases, there was a span of 12 bases. The V gene's germline CDR1 is SEHNR and CDR2 FQNEAQ (reference sequence). The CDR3 is 12 amino acids. The CDR3 DNA reads as TGTGCCAGCAGGTCTCTTGGTAGTGGCTACACCTTC. Translating gives CASRSLGSGYTF.